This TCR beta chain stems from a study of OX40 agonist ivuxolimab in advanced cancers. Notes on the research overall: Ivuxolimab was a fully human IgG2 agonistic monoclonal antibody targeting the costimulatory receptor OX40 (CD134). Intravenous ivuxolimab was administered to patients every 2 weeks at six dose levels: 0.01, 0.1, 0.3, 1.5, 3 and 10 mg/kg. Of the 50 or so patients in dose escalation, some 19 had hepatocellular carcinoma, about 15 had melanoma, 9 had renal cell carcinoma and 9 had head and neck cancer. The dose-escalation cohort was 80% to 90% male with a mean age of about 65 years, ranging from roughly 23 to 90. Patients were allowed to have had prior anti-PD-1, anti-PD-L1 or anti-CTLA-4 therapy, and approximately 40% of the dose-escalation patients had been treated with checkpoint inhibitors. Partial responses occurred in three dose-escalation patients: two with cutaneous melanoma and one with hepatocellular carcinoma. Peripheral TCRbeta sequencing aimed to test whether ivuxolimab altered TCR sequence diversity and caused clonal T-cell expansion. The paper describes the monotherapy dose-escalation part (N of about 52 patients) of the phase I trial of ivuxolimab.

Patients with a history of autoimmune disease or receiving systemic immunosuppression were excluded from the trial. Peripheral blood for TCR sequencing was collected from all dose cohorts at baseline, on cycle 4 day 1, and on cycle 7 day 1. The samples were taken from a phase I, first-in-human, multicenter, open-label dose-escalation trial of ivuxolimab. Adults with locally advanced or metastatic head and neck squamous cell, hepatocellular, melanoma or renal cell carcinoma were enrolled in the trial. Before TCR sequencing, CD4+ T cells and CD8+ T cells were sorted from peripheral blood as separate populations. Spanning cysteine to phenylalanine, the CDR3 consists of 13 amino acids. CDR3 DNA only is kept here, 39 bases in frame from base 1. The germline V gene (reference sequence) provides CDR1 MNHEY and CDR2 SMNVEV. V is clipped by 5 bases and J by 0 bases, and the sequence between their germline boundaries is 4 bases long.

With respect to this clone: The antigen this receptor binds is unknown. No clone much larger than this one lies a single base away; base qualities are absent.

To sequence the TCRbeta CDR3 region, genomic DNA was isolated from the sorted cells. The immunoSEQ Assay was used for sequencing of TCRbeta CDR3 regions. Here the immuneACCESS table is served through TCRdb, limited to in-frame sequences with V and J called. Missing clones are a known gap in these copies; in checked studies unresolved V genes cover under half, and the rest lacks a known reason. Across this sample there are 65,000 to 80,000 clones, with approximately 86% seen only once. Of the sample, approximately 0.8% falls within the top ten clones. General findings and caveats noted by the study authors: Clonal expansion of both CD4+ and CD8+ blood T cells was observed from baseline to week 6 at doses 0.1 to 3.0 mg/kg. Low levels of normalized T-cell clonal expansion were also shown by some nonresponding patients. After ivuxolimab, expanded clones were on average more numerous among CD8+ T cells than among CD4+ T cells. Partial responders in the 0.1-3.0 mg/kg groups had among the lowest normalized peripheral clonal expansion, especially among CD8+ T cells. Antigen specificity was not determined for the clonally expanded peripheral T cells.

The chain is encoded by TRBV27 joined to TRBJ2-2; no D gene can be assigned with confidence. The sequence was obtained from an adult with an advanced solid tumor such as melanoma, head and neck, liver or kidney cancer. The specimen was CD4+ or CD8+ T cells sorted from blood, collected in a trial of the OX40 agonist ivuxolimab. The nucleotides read TGTGCCAGCAGTCTAGCGAACACCGGGGAGCTGTTTTTT. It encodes CASSLANTGELFF.